This record looks at one T cell receptor beta chain sequence and its context. Antigen unknown. Clones were sequenced by immunoSEQ multiplex PCR, and TCRdb holds only the in-frame ones, with some missing. The table has some 2,500,000 clones, 90% to 95% seen once; the top ten hold about 0.39%. This specimen comes from a study of shared clonotypes between healthy human individuals. Study information: A couple of female and a few male donors aged 18 to 49 were enrolled.

Study-wide findings and caveats: Estimated richness was generally greater in naive than memory subsets.

The germline CDR1 and CDR2 sequences are SGHTA and FQGNSA. This CDR3 is 14 amino acids long. Trimming removed 6 bases from V and 6 bases from J, with 17 bases in between. This clonotype was obtained from a man aged 18 to 29 in good health. Some clones in this sample may be carry-over from other donors' samples. The V gene is TRBV7-2, the J gene TRBJ1-1, with D perhaps matching TRBD1 (5 bases). Sequenced: naive CD4+ T cells from PBMCs. Subset noted: CD45RA+ positively selected. CDR3 region: CASSPRQGSSEAFF. CDR3 nucleotides: TGTGCCAGCAGTCCCCGGCAGGGTAGTTCTGAAGCTTTCTTT.